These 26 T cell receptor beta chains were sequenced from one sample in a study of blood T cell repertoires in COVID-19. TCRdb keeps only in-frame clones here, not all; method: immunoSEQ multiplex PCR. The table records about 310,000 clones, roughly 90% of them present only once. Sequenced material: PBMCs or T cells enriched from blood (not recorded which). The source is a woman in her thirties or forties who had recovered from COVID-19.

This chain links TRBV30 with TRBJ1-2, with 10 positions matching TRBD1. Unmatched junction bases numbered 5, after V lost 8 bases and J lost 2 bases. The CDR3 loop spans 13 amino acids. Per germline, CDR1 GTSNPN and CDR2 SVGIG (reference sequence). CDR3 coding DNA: TGTGCCGGGGACAGGGGCTTAAACTATGGCTACACCTTC. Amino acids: CAGDRGLNYGYTF.

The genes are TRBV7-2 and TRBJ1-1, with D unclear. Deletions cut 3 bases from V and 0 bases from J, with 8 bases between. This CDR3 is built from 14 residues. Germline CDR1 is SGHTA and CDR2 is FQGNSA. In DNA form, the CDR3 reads TGTGCCAGCAGCTTGATTAGAATGAACACTGAAGCTTTCTTT. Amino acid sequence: CASSLIRMNTEAFF. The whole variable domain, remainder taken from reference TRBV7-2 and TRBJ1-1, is GAGVSQSPSNKVTEKGKDVELRCDPISGHTALYWYRQSLGQGLEFLIYFQGNSAPDKSGLPSDRFSAERTGGSVSTLTIQRTQQEDSAVYLCASSLIRMNTEAFFGQGTRLTVV.

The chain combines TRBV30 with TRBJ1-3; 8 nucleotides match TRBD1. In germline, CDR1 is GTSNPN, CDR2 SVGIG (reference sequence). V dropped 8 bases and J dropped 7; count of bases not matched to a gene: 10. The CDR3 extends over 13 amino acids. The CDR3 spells CARRQGPRNTIYF. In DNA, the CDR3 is TGTGCCAGACGACAGGGGCCGAGGAACACCATATATTTT.

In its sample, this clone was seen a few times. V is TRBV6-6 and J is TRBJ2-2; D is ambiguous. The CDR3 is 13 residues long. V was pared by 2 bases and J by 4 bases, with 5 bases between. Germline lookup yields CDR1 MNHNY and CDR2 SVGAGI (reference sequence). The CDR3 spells CASSYLGTGELFF. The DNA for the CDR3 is TGTGCCAGCAGTTACCTCGGCACCGGGGAGCTGTTTTTT.

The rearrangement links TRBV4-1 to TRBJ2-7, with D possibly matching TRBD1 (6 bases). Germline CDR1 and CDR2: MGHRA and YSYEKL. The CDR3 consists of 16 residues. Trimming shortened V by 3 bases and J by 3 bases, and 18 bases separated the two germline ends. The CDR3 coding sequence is TGCGCCAGCAGCCACAGTGGGGGCCTAAGGAACTACGAGCAGTACTTC. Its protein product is CASSHSGGLRNYEQYF.

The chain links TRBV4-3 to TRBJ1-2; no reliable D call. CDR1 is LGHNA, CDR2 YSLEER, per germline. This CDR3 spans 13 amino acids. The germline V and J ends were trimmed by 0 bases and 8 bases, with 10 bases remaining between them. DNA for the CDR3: TGCGCCAGCAGCCAAGATCCTAGGCGCGGCTACACCTTC. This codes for CASSQDPRRGYTF.

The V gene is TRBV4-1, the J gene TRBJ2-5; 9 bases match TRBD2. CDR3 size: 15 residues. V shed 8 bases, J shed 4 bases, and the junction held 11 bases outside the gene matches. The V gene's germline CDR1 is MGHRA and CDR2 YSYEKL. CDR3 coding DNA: TGCGCCAGCTCCCCCGGCGGGAGGGCCCCAGAGACCCAGTACTTC. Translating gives CASSPGGRAPETQYF.

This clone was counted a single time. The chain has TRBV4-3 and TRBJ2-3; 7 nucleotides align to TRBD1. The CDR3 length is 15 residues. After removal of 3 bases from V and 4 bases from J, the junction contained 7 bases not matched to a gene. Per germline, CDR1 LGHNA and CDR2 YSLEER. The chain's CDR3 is CASSQAQGIADTQYF. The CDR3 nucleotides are TGCGCCAGCAGCCAGGCACAGGGGATCGCAGATACGCAGTATTTT.

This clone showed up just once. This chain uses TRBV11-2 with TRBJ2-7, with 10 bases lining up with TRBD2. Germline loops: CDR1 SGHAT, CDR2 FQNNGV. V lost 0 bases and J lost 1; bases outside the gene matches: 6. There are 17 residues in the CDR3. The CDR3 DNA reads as TGTGCCAGCAGCTTAGATCAGGGACTAGCGTTGTCCTACGAGCAGTACTTC. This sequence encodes CASSLDQGLALSYEQYF.

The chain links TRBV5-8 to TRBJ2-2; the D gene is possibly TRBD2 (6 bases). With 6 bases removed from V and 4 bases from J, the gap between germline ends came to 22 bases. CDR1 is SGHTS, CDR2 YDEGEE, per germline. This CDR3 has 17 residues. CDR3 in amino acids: CASTPGLKIFSTGELFF. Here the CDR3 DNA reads TGTGCCAGCACGCCGGGACTTAAAATATTTTCCACCGGGGAGCTGTTTTTT.

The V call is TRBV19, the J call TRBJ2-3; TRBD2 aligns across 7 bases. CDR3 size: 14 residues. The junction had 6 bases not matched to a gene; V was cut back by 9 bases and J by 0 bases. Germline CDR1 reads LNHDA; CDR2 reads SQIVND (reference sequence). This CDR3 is CASRPAGSTDTQYF. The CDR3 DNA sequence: TGTGCCAGCCGGCCAGCGGGAAGCACAGATACGCAGTATTTT. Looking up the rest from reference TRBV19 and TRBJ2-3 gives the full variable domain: DGGITQSPKYLFRKEGQNVTLSCEQNLNHDAMYWYRQDPGQGLRLIYYSQIVNDFQKGDIAEGYSVSREKKESFPLTVTSAQKNPTAFYLCASRPAGSTDTQYFGPGTRLTVL.

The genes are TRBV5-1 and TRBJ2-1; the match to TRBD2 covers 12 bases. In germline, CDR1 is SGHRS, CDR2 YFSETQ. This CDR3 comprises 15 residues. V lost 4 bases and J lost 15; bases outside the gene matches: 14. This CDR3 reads CASSPEGTSGSHVFF. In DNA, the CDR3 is TGCGCCAGCAGCCCGGAGGGGACTAGCGGGTCTCATGTGTTCTTC.

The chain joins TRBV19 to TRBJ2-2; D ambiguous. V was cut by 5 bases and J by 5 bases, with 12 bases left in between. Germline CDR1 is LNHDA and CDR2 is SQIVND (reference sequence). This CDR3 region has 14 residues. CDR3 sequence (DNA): TGTGCCAGTAGTTTAAGTCCTACTACCGGGGAGCTGTTTTTT. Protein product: CASSLSPTTGELFF.

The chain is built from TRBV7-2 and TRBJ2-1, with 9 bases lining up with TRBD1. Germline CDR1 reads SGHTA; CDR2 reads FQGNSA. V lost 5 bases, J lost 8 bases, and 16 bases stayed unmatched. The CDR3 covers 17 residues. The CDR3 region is CASSPGPPQGAVYEQFF. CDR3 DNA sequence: TGTGCCAGCAGCCCCGGCCCGCCACAGGGGGCTGTGTATGAGCAGTTCTTC. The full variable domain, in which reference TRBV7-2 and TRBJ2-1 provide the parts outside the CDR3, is GAGVSQSPSNKVTEKGKDVELRCDPISGHTALYWYRQSLGQGLEFLIYFQGNSAPDKSGLPSDRFSAERTGGSVSTLTIQRTQQEDSAVYLCASSPGPPQGAVYEQFFGPGTRLTVL.

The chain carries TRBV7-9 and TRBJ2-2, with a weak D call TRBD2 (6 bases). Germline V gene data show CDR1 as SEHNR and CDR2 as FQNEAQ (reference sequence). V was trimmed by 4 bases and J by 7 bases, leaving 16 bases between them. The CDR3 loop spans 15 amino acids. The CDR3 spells CASSSSPGEVGELFF. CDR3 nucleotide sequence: TGTGCCAGCAGCTCCTCTCCGGGAGAAGTCGGGGAGCTGTTTTTT.

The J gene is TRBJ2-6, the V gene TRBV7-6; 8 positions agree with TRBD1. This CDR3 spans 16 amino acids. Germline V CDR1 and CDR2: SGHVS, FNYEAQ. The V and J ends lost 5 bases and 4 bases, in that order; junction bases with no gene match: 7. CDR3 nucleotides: TGTGCCAGCAGCGGTCGGACAGGGCCGGGGGCCAACGTCCTGACTTTC. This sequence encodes CASSGRTGPGANVLTF.

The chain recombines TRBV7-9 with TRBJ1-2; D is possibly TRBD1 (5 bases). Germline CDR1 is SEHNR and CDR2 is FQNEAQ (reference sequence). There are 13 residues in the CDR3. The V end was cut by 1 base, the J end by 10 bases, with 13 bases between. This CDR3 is CASSLGQPGLYTF. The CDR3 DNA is TGTGCCAGCAGCTTAGGACAGCCGGGCCTCTACACCTTC.

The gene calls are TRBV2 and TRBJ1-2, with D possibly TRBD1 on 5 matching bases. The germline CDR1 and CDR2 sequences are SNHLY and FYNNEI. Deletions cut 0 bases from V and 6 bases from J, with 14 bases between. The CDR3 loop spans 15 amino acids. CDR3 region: CASSEASRGADGYTF. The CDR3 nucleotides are TGTGCCAGCAGTGAAGCATCTAGGGGCGCGGATGGCTACACCTTC.

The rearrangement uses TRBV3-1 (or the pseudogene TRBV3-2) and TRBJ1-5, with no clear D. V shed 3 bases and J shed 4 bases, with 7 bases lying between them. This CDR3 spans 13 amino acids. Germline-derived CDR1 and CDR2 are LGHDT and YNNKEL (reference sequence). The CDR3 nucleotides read TGTGCCAGCAGCCAGGGAGTAAATCAGCCCCAGCATTTT. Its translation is CASSQGVNQPQHF.

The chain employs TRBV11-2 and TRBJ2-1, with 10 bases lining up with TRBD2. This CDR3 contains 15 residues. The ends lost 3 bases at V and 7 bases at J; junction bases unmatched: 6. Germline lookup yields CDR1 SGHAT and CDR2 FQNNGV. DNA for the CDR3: TGTGCCAGCAGCTTTAGCGGGGGGACTACTAATGAGCAGTTCTTC. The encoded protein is CASSFSGGTTNEQFF.

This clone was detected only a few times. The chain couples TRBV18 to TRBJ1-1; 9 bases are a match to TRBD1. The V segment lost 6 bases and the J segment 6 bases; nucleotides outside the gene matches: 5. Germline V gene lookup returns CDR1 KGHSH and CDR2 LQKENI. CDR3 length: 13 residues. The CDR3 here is CASSLQGAAEAFF. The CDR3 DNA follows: TGTGCCAGCTCCCTACAGGGGGCCGCTGAAGCTTTCTTT.

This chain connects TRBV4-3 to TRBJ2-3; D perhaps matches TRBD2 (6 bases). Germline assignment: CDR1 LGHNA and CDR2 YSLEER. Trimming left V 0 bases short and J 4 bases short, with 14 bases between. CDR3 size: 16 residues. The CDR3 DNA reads TGCGCCAGCAGCCAAGAGGACCGAGGGGAGGCAGATACGCAGTATTTT. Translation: CASSQEDRGEADTQYF.

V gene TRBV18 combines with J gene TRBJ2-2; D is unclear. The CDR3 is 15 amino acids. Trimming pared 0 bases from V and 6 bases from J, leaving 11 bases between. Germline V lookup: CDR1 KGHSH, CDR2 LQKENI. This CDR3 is CASSPPVTVPGELFF. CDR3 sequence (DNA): TGTGCCAGCTCACCACCGGTCACGGTTCCCGGGGAGCTGTTTTTT.

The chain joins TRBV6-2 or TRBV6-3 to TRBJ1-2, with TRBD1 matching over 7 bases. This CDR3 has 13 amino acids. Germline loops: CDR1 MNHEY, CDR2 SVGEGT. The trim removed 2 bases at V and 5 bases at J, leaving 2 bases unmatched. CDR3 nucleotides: TGTGCCAGCAGTTACACGACAGGGTATGGCTACACCTTC. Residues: CASSYTTGYGYTF.

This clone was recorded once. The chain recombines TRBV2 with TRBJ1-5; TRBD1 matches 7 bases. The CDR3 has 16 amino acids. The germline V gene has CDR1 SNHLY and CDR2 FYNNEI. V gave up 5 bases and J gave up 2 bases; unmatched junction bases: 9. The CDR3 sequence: CASSPIRDSRNQPQHF. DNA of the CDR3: TGTGCCAGCAGTCCTATCCGGGACAGCCGCAATCAGCCCCAGCATTTT.

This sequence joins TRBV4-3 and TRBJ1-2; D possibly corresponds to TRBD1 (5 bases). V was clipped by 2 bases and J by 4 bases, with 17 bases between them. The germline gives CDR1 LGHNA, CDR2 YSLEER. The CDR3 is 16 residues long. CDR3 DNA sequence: TGCGCCAGCAGCCAACCAGAGAAGGGGCTGAGCTATGGCTACACCTTC. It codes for CASSQPEKGLSYGYTF.